These T cell receptor beta chains were read from a single sample in a study of blood T cell repertoires in COVID-19. Produced via immunoSEQ multiplex PCR; TCRdb's table is partial and in-frame only. This sample yields around 300,000 clones, of which over 75% are seen a single time; approximately 12% belongs to the top ten. Sample: peripheral blood. These TCRs come from a human donor in a cohort sampled during active COVID-19. Both conserved end residues are part of each CDR3. Each record gives: CDR3 DNA, CDR3 protein, clone size, J gene, D gene, V gene. The D gene is left open where the match is weak. Clone size is stated in some rows and not others, as once, few, many or a class when expanded.

CDR3 DNA: TGTGCCAGCAGCGTAAACGGGAGAGGCGAGCAGTACTTC
CDR3 protein: CASSVNGRGEQYF
clone size: -
J gene: TRBJ2-7
D gene: -
V gene: TRBV9

CDR3 DNA: TGTGCCAGCAGCTTAGGGGCGGGGACTAGCTTTCGGGATACGCAGTATTTT
CDR3 protein: CASSLGAGTSFRDTQYF
clone size: -
J gene: TRBJ2-3
D gene: TRBD2
V gene: TRBV7-9

CDR3 DNA: TGTGCCATCGGGCCGACAGGGCCCTATGGCTACACCTTC
CDR3 protein: CAIGPTGPYGYTF
clone size: -
J gene: TRBJ1-2
D gene: TRBD1
V gene: TRBV28

CDR3 DNA: TGCGCCAGCAGCCCGACTAGCGGCCTAAATGAGCAGTTCTTC
CDR3 protein: CASSPTSGLNEQFF
clone size: few
J gene: TRBJ2-1
D gene: TRBD2
V gene: TRBV10-1

CDR3 DNA: TGTGCCACCAGCAGAGACAGGGTCGGCTATGGCTACACCTTC
CDR3 protein: CATSRDRVGYGYTF
clone size: few
J gene: TRBJ1-2
D gene: -
V gene: TRBV15

CDR3 DNA: TGTGCCAGCAGCGGGACAGTCTACAATGAGCAGTTCTTC
CDR3 protein: CASSGTVYNEQFF
clone size: -
J gene: TRBJ2-1
D gene: TRBD1
V gene: TRBV2

CDR3 DNA: TGTGCCATCAGTGTGGACAGTGCCGCTGGCTACACCTTC
CDR3 protein: CAISVDSAAGYTF
clone size: -
J gene: TRBJ1-2
D gene: -
V gene: TRBV10-3

CDR3 DNA: TGTGCCACCAGCAGAGGGGGGCCCGGCAATCAGCCCCAGCATTTT
CDR3 protein: CATSRGGPGNQPQHF
clone size: -
J gene: TRBJ1-5
D gene: -
V gene: TRBV15

CDR3 DNA: TGTGCCAGCAGCCGAAAACTTTCAGGGGCATCCTCCTACGAGCAGTACTTC
CDR3 protein: CASSRKLSGASSYEQYF
clone size: -
J gene: TRBJ2-7
D gene: -
V gene: TRBV6-6

CDR3 DNA: TGTGCCAGCTCGACAGGCCAGGCCCCTTTGGTACAGTACTTC
CDR3 protein: CASSTGQAPLVQYF
clone size: once
J gene: TRBJ2-7
D gene: -
V gene: TRBV13

CDR3 DNA: TGTGCCAGCTCACCCGAAACACAGGCGGACACTGAAGCTTTCTTT
CDR3 protein: CASSPETQADTEAFF
clone size: -
J gene: TRBJ1-1
D gene: -
V gene: TRBV18

CDR3 DNA: TGTGCCAGCAGCTCAATTACAGGGGGGCCGGGCTACACCTTC
CDR3 protein: CASSSITGGPGYTF
clone size: many
J gene: TRBJ1-2
D gene: TRBD1
V gene: TRBV5-4

CDR3 DNA: TGCAGCGTTCTTGCAGGGGTCGCGTCCTACGAGCAGTACTTC
CDR3 protein: CSVLAGVASYEQYF
clone size: medium-sized
J gene: TRBJ2-7
D gene: -
V gene: TRBV29-1

CDR3 DNA: TGCGCCAGCAGCCCTGGCGGGACAGGTTATGGCTACACCTTC
CDR3 protein: CASSPGGTGYGYTF
clone size: -
J gene: TRBJ1-2
D gene: TRBD1
V gene: TRBV5-1

CDR3 DNA: TGTGCCAGCAGCCGCATAGCGGGTTTCCTTGATGAGCAGTTCTTC
CDR3 protein: CASSRIAGFLDEQFF
clone size: -
J gene: TRBJ2-1
D gene: TRBD2
V gene: TRBV7-2

CDR3 DNA: TGTGCCAGCAGCCTTCGGCGGGACTCCACTGAAGCTTTCTTT
CDR3 protein: CASSLRRDSTEAFF
clone size: -
J gene: TRBJ1-1
D gene: -
V gene: TRBV3-1/TRBV3-2

CDR3 DNA: TGTGCCAGCAGCCAAGGGAACAGGGGGCTCTACGAGCAGTACTTC
CDR3 protein: CASSQGNRGLYEQYF
clone size: -
J gene: TRBJ2-7
D gene: TRBD1
V gene: TRBV4-2

CDR3 DNA: TGTGCCAGCTCGCTACAGGGGGGGGCCTATGGCTACACCTTC
CDR3 protein: CASSLQGGAYGYTF
clone size: -
J gene: TRBJ1-2
D gene: TRBD1
V gene: TRBV18

CDR3 DNA: TGTGCCAGCTCCTCTAGCGGGCGGCCGTTCTTC
CDR3 protein: CASSSSGRPFF
clone size: -
J gene: TRBJ2-1
D gene: TRBD2
V gene: TRBV18

CDR3 DNA: TGTGCCAGCAGGGAAGCGGGAGGATACTCAGATACGCAGTATTTT
CDR3 protein: CASREAGGYSDTQYF
clone size: -
J gene: TRBJ2-3
D gene: TRBD2
V gene: TRBV6-1

CDR3 DNA: TGCGCCAGCAGCCCGGAACAGGAGAATGAGCAGTTCTTC
CDR3 protein: CASSPEQENEQFF
clone size: -
J gene: TRBJ2-1
D gene: -
V gene: TRBV5-1

CDR3 DNA: TGTGCCAGCAGCCGAGGGTTAGCGGGAGGACCACTAAACACCGGGGAGCTGTTTTTT
CDR3 protein: CASSRGLAGGPLNTGELFF
clone size: -
J gene: TRBJ2-2
D gene: TRBD2
V gene: TRBV7-8

CDR3 DNA: TGTGCCAGCAGCGGGTACAGGGAAGGTAGTGAAAAACTGTTTTTT
CDR3 protein: CASSGYREGSEKLFF
clone size: -
J gene: TRBJ1-4
D gene: -
V gene: TRBV5-6

CDR3 DNA: TGTGCCAGTGGGAGGGGACTAGGGGACTCCTACGAGCAGTACTTC
CDR3 protein: CASGRGLGDSYEQYF
clone size: -
J gene: TRBJ2-7
D gene: TRBD2
V gene: TRBV6-5

CDR3 DNA: TGCAGTGCTAGGGGACTTCTTGGGCAGTTCTTC
CDR3 protein: CSARGLLGQFF
clone size: once
J gene: TRBJ2-1
D gene: -
V gene: TRBV20-1

CDR3 DNA: TGTGCCAGCAGCGGGTCCGGGACAGGGAATTCACCCCTCCACTTT
CDR3 protein: CASSGSGTGNSPLHF
clone size: -
J gene: TRBJ1-6
D gene: TRBD1
V gene: TRBV3-1/TRBV3-2

CDR3 DNA: TGCAGCGTGGGGGGGGACAACTCCTACGAGCAGTACTTC
CDR3 protein: CSVGGDNSYEQYF
clone size: -
J gene: TRBJ2-7
D gene: -
V gene: TRBV29-1

CDR3 DNA: TGTGCCAGCAGCGAACCCCGGGACAGGAATAATTCACCCCTCCACTTT
CDR3 protein: CASSEPRDRNNSPLHF
clone size: few
J gene: TRBJ1-6
D gene: TRBD1
V gene: TRBV6-2/TRBV6-3

CDR3 DNA: TGTGCCAGCAGGAAAACAAGCGAGCAGTACTTC
CDR3 protein: CASRKTSEQYF
clone size: -
J gene: TRBJ2-7
D gene: -
V gene: TRBV28

CDR3 DNA: TGCAGCGTCATGAACAGGGGATCCACAGATACGCAGTATTTT
CDR3 protein: CSVMNRGSTDTQYF
clone size: -
J gene: TRBJ2-3
D gene: TRBD1
V gene: TRBV29-1

CDR3 DNA: TGTGCCAGCAGCTTTCTGAGGGGGCGCGACGGGGAGCTGTTTTTT
CDR3 protein: CASSFLRGRDGELFF
clone size: -
J gene: TRBJ2-2
D gene: TRBD1
V gene: TRBV11-2

CDR3 DNA: TGTGCCAGCAGAAGGGGTGAGGTTCCGACTGAAGCTTTCTTT
CDR3 protein: CASRRGEVPTEAFF
clone size: -
J gene: TRBJ1-1
D gene: -
V gene: TRBV6-5

CDR3 DNA: TGTGCCACCCTAGCTAGCACAGATACGCAGTATTTT
CDR3 protein: CATLASTDTQYF
clone size: -
J gene: TRBJ2-3
D gene: -
V gene: TRBV28

CDR3 DNA: TGTGCCAGCAGTTTATTGGGACAGGGGGCCTTAGACAATGAAAAACTGTTTTTT
CDR3 protein: CASSLLGQGALDNEKLFF
clone size: -
J gene: TRBJ1-4
D gene: TRBD1
V gene: TRBV27

CDR3 DNA: TGTGCCAGCAGCAACCGGGACAGGGGCCCAGATACGCAGTATTTT
CDR3 protein: CASSNRDRGPDTQYF
clone size: once
J gene: TRBJ2-3
D gene: TRBD1
V gene: TRBV7-2

CDR3 DNA: TGCGCCAGCAGCTCGTCAGGCATCCAAGAGACCCAGTACTTC
CDR3 protein: CASSSSGIQETQYF
clone size: -
J gene: TRBJ2-5
D gene: -
V gene: TRBV5-1

CDR3 DNA: TGTGCCAGCAGTACCGGACAGGGGATGTCCTACGAGCAGTACTTC
CDR3 protein: CASSTGQGMSYEQYF
clone size: few
J gene: TRBJ2-7
D gene: TRBD1
V gene: TRBV9

CDR3 DNA: TGCGCCAGCAGCTTTGGTTTCGGGAACACTGAAGCTTTCTTT
CDR3 protein: CASSFGFGNTEAFF
clone size: -
J gene: TRBJ1-1
D gene: -
V gene: TRBV5-1

CDR3 DNA: TGTGCCAGCAGCAAAGCCCAGGACAGGGCTCGGTTAGAACTGTTTTTT
CDR3 protein: CASSKAQDRARLELFF
clone size: -
J gene: TRBJ1-4
D gene: -
V gene: TRBV21-1

CDR3 DNA: TGTGCCAGCTCAGAAGGACAGGGAACGAACACTGAAGCTTTCTTT
CDR3 protein: CASSEGQGTNTEAFF
clone size: -
J gene: TRBJ1-1
D gene: TRBD1
V gene: TRBV18

CDR3 DNA: TGTGCCAGCAGCCAGACTTGGGGCGCTGGCTATGGCTACACCTTC
CDR3 protein: CASSQTWGAGYGYTF
clone size: -
J gene: TRBJ1-2
D gene: -
V gene: TRBV3-1/TRBV3-2

CDR3 DNA: TGTGCCAGCAGCAAGGGGACAGGGGACACCGGGGAGCTGTTTTTT
CDR3 protein: CASSKGTGDTGELFF
clone size: once
J gene: TRBJ2-2
D gene: -
V gene: TRBV21-1

CDR3 DNA: TGCGCCAGCAGCCAAGTAGCAGGGGGGAGGACTGAAGCTTTCTTT
CDR3 protein: CASSQVAGGRTEAFF
clone size: -
J gene: TRBJ1-1
D gene: TRBD1
V gene: TRBV4-1

CDR3 DNA: TGCGCCAGCAGCTTGGCCGCCGGGACTAGCCTCCAAGAGACCCAGTACTTC
CDR3 protein: CASSLAAGTSLQETQYF
clone size: -
J gene: TRBJ2-5
D gene: TRBD2
V gene: TRBV5-1

CDR3 DNA: TGTGCCAGCAGCCTCATGCGGGTCTCCGGAGGAGAGCAGTACTTC
CDR3 protein: CASSLMRVSGGEQYF
clone size: -
J gene: TRBJ2-7
D gene: -
V gene: TRBV3-1/TRBV3-2

CDR3 DNA: TGTGCCAGCAGTTTAACAGGACCGAAGACCCAGTACTTC
CDR3 protein: CASSLTGPKTQYF
clone size: once
J gene: TRBJ2-5
D gene: -
V gene: TRBV28

CDR3 DNA: TGTGCCAGCAGTTTGACAGGGGCGGGAGCTTTCTTT
CDR3 protein: CASSLTGAGAFF
clone size: -
J gene: TRBJ1-1
D gene: TRBD1
V gene: TRBV6-5

CDR3 DNA: TGTGCCAGCTCACCATCCGATAGCGGGAGGGAGCAGTTCTTC
CDR3 protein: CASSPSDSGREQFF
clone size: -
J gene: TRBJ2-1
D gene: TRBD2
V gene: TRBV18

CDR3 DNA: TGTGCCAGTAGTTTGGCTAGCGGGAGTGATGAGCAGTTCTTC
CDR3 protein: CASSLASGSDEQFF
clone size: -
J gene: TRBJ2-1
D gene: TRBD2
V gene: TRBV19

CDR3 DNA: TGTGCCATCAGTGAGTCCCGGGTTGGCTACACCTTC
CDR3 protein: CAISESRVGYTF
clone size: -
J gene: TRBJ1-2
D gene: -
V gene: TRBV10-3

CDR3 DNA: TGCGCCAGCAGCCAAGGTGGGGCCCTCAGAGGTCAGCCCCAGCATTTT
CDR3 protein: CASSQGGALRGQPQHF
clone size: -
J gene: TRBJ1-5
D gene: -
V gene: TRBV4-1

CDR3 DNA: TGTGCCAGTCCACTAGCCAAAAACATTCAGTACTTC
CDR3 protein: CASPLAKNIQYF
clone size: -
J gene: TRBJ2-4
D gene: -
V gene: TRBV3-1/TRBV3-2

CDR3 DNA: TGTGCCAGCAGTACTTGGGAGGGCCATCAGCCCCAGCATTTT
CDR3 protein: CASSTWEGHQPQHF
clone size: -
J gene: TRBJ1-5
D gene: -
V gene: TRBV6-2/TRBV6-3

CDR3 DNA: TGTGCCAGCAGACGCAGCGGGGGACCATACAATGAGCAGTTCTTC
CDR3 protein: CASRRSGGPYNEQFF
clone size: -
J gene: TRBJ2-1
D gene: TRBD2
V gene: TRBV27

CDR3 DNA: TGTGCCAGCAGGCAGAACTACGAGCAGTACTTC
CDR3 protein: CASRQNYEQYF
clone size: -
J gene: TRBJ2-7
D gene: -
V gene: TRBV28